A selection of T cell receptor beta chains follows, all from one sample in a study of OX40 agonist ivuxolimab in advanced cancers. Here immunoSEQ multiplex PCR was the method, and the copy in TCRdb shows in-frame clones only, minus some. This sample yields about 79,000 clones, of which over 75% are seen a single time; less than 4.5% belongs to the top ten. The sequences come from CD4+ or CD8+ T cells sorted from blood, collected in a trial of the OX40 agonist ivuxolimab. Source of these receptors: an adult with an advanced solid tumor such as melanoma, head and neck, liver or kidney cancer. The CDR3 runs from the conserved cysteine through the conserved F or W. The order of the fields is J gene, V gene, D gene, clone size, CDR3 DNA, CDR3 protein. D genes are given only for firm matches. Clone size appears in some rows only: once, few, many, or a class for an expanded clone.

>TRBJ1-6|TRBV7-9|-|-
TGTGCCAGCACCCCCGCTGACAGTAATTCACCCCTCCACTTT
CASTPADSNSPLHF
>TRBJ1-2|TRBV30|-|-
TGTGCCTGGACTCCAGGGCAGAACTATGGCTACACCTTC
CAWTPGQNYGYTF
>TRBJ1-5|TRBV2|-|-
TGTGCCAGCAGTGACAGGGGTGGTCAGCCCCAGCATTTT
CASSDRGGQPQHF
>TRBJ2-7|TRBV5-1|-|-
TGCGCCAGCAGCTTTTCCGTAGGAGCCTACGAGCAGTACTTC
CASSFSVGAYEQYF
>TRBJ2-7|TRBV10-1|-|-
TGCGCCAGCAGTGGTCAGTTCTCCTACGAGCAGTACTTC
CASSGQFSYEQYF
>TRBJ2-3|TRBV9|TRBD2|-
TGTGCCAGCAGCAGTAGCGGGGCTAGCACAGATACGCAGTATTTT
CASSSSGASTDTQYF
>TRBJ2-7|TRBV29-1|-|-
TGCAGCGTTGAAGATCCAAGAATCCCCCACGAGCAGTACTTC
CSVEDPRIPHEQYF
>TRBJ1-1|TRBV6-5|TRBD1|once
TGTGCCAGCAGTTATAGGGGGCCGGGCACTGAAGCTTTCTTT
CASSYRGPGTEAFF
>TRBJ2-1|TRBV12-5|TRBD2|-
TGTGCTAGTGGTTTGATTCCTAGCGGCTACAATGAGCAGTTCTTC
CASGLIPSGYNEQFF
>TRBJ2-7|TRBV4-1|-|-
TGCGCCAGCAGCGGCAGCCTTTTCACCTACGAGCAGTACTTC
CASSGSLFTYEQYF
>TRBJ1-1|TRBV14|-|-
TGTGCCAGCAGCCAAGCCAGACACACTGAAGCTTTCTTT
CASSQARHTEAFF
>TRBJ2-5|TRBV7-2|-|-
TGTGCCAGCAGCTTAGGGGTTCAGAAAGAGACCCAGTACTTC
CASSLGVQKETQYF
>TRBJ2-5|TRBV28|-|-
TGTGCCAGCAGCTCTACCGACAGGGGAGGGGACACCCAGTACTTC
CASSSTDRGGDTQYF
>TRBJ2-7|TRBV28|TRBD1|-
TGTGCCAGCAGTTTTTATAGGGACAGGCCTTACGAGCAGTACTTC
CASSFYRDRPYEQYF
>TRBJ1-1|TRBV4-1|TRBD1|-
TGCGCCAGCAGCCAAGCCCGGTTAACAGGGGCGAGGGCTTTCTTT
CASSQARLTGARAFF
>TRBJ2-1|TRBV6-5|-|-
TGTGCCAGCAGTTACGACTCAGGGAGGTATGAGCAGTTCTTC
CASSYDSGRYEQFF
>TRBJ2-4|TRBV4-1|TRBD2|-
TGCGCCAGCAGCCAAGAGGGACTAGCGGGAGAGGGTGCCAAAAACATTCAGTACTTC
CASSQEGLAGEGAKNIQYF